This T cell receptor beta chain was profiled in a study of patients and donors after allogeneic stem cell transplantation. The CDR3 length is 16 residues. The J segment lost 0 bases and the V segment lost 4 bases, leaving 6 bases of the junction unmatched. The germline V gene encodes CDR1 MNHNS and CDR2 SASEGT. MiXCR, applied by TCRdb to the RT-PCR reads, yields one record per CDR3 protein. The sample holds about 40,000 distinct CDR3 sequences, about 30% seen once. This clonotype was counted between two and nine times. The receptor was isolated from a human donor who was either an allogeneic HSCT recipient or a stem cell or donor lymphocyte infusion donor (not recorded which). It is not recorded whose cells these are; they may come from a transplant donor. The chain has TRBV6-1 and TRBJ1-1; 9 bases are a match to TRBD1. The sequenced sample consisted of blood, either unsorted or a sorted T cell fraction (not recorded which). CDR3 protein: CASSARTGALNTEAFF. CDR3 in DNA: TGTGCCAGCAGTGCTCGGACAGGGGCTTTGAACACTGAAGCTTTCTTT.